These 2 T cell receptor beta chains were all obtained from the same sample, sequenced in a study of a mutant IDH1 vaccine in newly diagnosed glioma. Their antigens are not known. Stated time point: week 11, during vaccination. A single vaccine dose contained 300 ug of mutant IDH1 20-mer peptide, and topical imiquimod was used with it. Clones were sequenced by immunoSEQ multiplex PCR, and TCRdb holds only the in-frame ones, with some missing. The sample yields roughly 70,000 clones, 84% seen once. This sample comprised PBMCs, obtained from a glioma patient whose treatment included an IDH1 peptide vaccine. The receptors derive from a woman aged 45-59 years with glioma.

V usage is TRBV27 and J usage is TRBJ1-3; D is possibly TRBD1 (5 bases). This CDR3 is 12 amino acids long. CDR1 MNHEY and CDR2 SMNVEV come from the germline V gene (reference sequence). The DNA for the CDR3 is TGTCTTCGGAGGGGCAGTCTCAACACCATATATTTT. Protein sequence: CLRRGSLNTIYF.

The chain employs TRBV6-5 and TRBJ1-2, with TRBD1 identical over 9 bases. This CDR3 contains 14 residues. Germline assignment: CDR1 MNHEY and CDR2 SVGAGI. V was clipped by 6 bases and J by 8 bases; unmatched bases: 10. The CDR3 sequence is CASSQQGAKGGYTF. The CDR3 DNA reads as TGTGCCAGCAGCCAACAGGGGGCGAAGGGAGGCTACACCTTC.